The T cell receptor beta chain under discussion was sequenced for a study of blood T cell repertoires in COVID-19. Study-wide context: The United States, Italy and Spain provided the acute and convalescent COVID-19 samples.

J was trimmed by 5 bases and V by 6 bases; bases with no gene match: 9. CDR1 and CDR2 (germline): SGHVS, FQNEAQ. This CDR3 is 15 amino acids long. Sequencing used immunoSEQ multiplex PCR; TCRdb keeps in-frame clones, though not all of them. The sample has 280,000 or so clones; approximately 83% are singletons. This clone was seen a handful of times. The clonotype comes from a human donor in a cohort sampled during active COVID-19. The V and J genes are TRBV7-8 and TRBJ2-1; 8 bases map to TRBD2. The source material was peripheral blood. CDR3 residues: CASSAGTRPNNEQFF. DNA of the CDR3: TGTGCCAGCAGTGCCGGGACTAGGCCCAACAATGAGCAGTTCTTC.